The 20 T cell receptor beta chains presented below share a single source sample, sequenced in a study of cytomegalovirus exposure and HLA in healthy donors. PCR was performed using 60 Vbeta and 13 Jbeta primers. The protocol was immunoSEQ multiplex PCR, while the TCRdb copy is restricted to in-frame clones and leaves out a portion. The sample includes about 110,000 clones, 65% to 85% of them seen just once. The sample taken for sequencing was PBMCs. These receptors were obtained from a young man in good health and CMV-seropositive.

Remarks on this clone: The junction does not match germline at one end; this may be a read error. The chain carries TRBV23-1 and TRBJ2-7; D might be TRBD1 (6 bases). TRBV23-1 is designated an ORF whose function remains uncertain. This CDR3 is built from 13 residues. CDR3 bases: TGCGCCGGCAGTCATCGGACAGACTACGAGCAGTACTTC. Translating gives CAGSHRTDYEQYF.

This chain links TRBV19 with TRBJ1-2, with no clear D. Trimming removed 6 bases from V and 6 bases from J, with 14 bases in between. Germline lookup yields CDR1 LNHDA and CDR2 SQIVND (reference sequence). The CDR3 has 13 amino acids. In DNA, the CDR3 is TGTGCCAGTAGGGTCGGGAAAGATAATGGCTACACCTTC. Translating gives CASRVGKDNGYTF.

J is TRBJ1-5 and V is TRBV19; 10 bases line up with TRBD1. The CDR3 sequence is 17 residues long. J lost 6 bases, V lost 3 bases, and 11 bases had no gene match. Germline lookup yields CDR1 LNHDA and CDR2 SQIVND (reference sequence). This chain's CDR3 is CASSMIGDRGVSQPQHF. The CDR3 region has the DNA TGTGCCAGTAGTATGATCGGGGACAGGGGTGTGAGTCAGCCCCAGCATTTT.

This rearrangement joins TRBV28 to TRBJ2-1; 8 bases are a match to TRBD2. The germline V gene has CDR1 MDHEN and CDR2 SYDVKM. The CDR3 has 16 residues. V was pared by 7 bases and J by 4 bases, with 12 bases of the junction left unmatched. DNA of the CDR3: TGTGCCAGCACCGCACAGGGAGCGGGGGAGTACAATGAGCAGTTCTTC. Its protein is CASTAQGAGEYNEQFF.

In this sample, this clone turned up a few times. This CDR3 reads CSVEDNTGRGTFF. The CDR3 DNA reads as TGCAGCGTTGAAGATAATACAGGCCGAGGAACTTTCTTT. The chain links TRBV29-1 to TRBJ1-1; possibly TRBD1 for D (5 bases). The CDR3 covers 13 residues. The V end lost 0 bases, the J end lost 12 bases, and 17 bases lay between the germline ends. Germline V lookup: CDR1 SQVTM, CDR2 ANQGSEA. Complete variable domain (other parts from reference TRBV29-1 and TRBJ1-1): SAVISQKPSRDICQRGTSLTIQCQVDSQVTMMFWYRQQPGQSLTLIATANQGSEATYESGFVIDKFPISRPNLTFSTLTVSNMSPEDSSIYLCSVEDNTGRGTFFGQGTRLTVV.

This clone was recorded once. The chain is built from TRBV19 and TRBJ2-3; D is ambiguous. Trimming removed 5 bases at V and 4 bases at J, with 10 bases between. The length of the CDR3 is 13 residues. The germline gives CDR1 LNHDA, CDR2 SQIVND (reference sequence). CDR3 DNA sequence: TGTGCCAGTAGTTCCCTAGGCGCAGATACGCAGTATTTT. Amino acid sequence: CASSSLGADTQYF.

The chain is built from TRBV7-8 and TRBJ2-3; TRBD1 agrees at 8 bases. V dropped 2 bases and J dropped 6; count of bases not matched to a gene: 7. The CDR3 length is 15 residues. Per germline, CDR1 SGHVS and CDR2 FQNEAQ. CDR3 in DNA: TGTGCCAGCAGCTTATCAGGACAGGGAGGCGATACGCAGTATTTT. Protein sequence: CASSLSGQGGDTQYF.

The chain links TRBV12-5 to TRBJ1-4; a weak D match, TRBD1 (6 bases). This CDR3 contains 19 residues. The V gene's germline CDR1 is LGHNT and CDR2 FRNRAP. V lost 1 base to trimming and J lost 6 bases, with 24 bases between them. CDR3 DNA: TGTGCTAGTGGTTTGGCAGGAAAGGGGGAAAGAAATAGTTATGAAAAACTGTTTTTT. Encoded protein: CASGLAGKGERNSYEKLFF.

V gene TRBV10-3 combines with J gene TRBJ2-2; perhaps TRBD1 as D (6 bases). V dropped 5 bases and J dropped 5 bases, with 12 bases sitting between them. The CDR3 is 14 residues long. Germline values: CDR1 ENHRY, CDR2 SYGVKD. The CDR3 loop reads CAISPSGVTGELFF. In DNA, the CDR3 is TGTGCCATCAGTCCATCAGGGGTTACCGGGGAGCTGTTTTTT.

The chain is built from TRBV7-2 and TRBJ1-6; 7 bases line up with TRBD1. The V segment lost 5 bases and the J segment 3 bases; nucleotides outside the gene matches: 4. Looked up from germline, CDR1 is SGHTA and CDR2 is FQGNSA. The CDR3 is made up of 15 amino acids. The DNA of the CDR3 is TGTGCCAGCAGCCCTTGGGACAGCTATAATTCACCCCTCCACTTT. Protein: CASSPWDSYNSPLHF.

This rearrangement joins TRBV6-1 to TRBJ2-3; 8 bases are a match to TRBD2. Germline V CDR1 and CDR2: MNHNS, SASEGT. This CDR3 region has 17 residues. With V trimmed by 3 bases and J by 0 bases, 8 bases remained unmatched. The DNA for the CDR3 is TGTGCCAGCAGTGATCGGCTAGCGGGCTTAAGCACAGATACGCAGTATTTT. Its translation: CASSDRLAGLSTDTQYF.

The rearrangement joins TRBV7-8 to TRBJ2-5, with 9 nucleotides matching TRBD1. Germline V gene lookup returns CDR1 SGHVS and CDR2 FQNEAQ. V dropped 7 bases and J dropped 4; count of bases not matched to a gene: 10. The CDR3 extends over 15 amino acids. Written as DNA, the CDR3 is TGTGCCAGCACAAAAACCCCGGGACAGGGAGAGACCCAGTACTTC. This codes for CASTKTPGQGETQYF.

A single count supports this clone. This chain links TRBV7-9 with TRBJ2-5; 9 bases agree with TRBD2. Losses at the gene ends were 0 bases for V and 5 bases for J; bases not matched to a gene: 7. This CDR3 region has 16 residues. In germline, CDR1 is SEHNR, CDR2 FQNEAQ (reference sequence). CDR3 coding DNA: TGTGCCAGCAGCTTAGCTGCAGCGGGGGGCGCCGAGACCCAGTACTTC. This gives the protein CASSLAAAGGAETQYF.

CDR3 sequence: CASSTRRLAGGHYNEQFF. CDR3 DNA: TGTGCCAGCAGCACCCGTCGACTAGCGGGGGGCCACTACAATGAGCAGTTCTTC. The V call is TRBV7-9, the J call TRBJ2-1, with 13 bases identical to TRBD2. Germline V lookup: CDR1 SEHNR, CDR2 FQNEAQ (reference sequence). The CDR3 loop spans 18 amino acids. V dropped 5 bases and J dropped 3; count of bases not matched to a gene: 10.

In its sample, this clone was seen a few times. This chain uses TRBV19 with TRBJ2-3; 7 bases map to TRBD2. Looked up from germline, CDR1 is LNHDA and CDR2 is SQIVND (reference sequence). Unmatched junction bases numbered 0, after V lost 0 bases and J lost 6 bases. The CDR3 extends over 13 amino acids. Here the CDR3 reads CASSIEGGDTQYF. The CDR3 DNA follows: TGTGCCAGTAGTATAGAGGGAGGGGATACGCAGTATTTT.

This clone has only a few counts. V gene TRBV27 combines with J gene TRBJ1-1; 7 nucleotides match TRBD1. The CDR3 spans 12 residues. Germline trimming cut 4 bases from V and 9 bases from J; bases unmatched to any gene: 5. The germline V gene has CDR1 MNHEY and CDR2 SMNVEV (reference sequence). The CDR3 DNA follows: TGTGCCAGCAGTTCGGGACAGACTAAAGCTTTCTTT. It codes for CASSSGQTKAFF.

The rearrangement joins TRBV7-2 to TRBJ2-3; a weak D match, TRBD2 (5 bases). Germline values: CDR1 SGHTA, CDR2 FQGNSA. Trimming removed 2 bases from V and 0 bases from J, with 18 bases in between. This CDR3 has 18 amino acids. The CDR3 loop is CASSLPHWGENSTDTQYF. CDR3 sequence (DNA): TGTGCCAGCAGCTTACCCCATTGGGGAGAGAATAGCACAGATACGCAGTATTTT.

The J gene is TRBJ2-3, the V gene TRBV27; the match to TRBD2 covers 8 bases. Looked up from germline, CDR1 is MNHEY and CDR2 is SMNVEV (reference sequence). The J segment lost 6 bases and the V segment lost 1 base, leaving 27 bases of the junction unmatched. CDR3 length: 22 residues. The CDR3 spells CASSLLPREAGVPKGTWDTQYF. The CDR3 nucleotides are TGTGCCAGCAGTTTATTGCCCCGAGAAGCGGGGGTCCCAAAGGGGACCTGGGATACGCAGTATTTT.

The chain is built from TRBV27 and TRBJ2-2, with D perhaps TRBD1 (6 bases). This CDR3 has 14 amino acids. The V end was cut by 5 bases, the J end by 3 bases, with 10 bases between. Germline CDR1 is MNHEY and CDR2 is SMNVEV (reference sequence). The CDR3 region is CASSIGQYTGELFF. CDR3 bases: TGTGCCAGCAGTATAGGACAGTACACCGGGGAGCTGTTTTTT.

CDR3 amino acids: CASSQGMVRADNEQFF. DNA for the CDR3: TGTGCCAGCAGCCAAGGGATGGTCAGGGCGGACAATGAGCAGTTCTTC. The V gene is TRBV14, the J gene TRBJ2-1; maybe TRBD1 (5 bases). V was clipped by 1 base and J by 5 bases, with 15 bases between them. Germline V gene sequence: CDR1 SGHDN, CDR2 FVKESK. The CDR3 is made up of 16 amino acids.